The 21 T cell receptor beta chains below were found in one sample sequenced in a study of PD-L1 blockade in urothelial cancer. Regarding time point: pretreatment peripheral blood. The method was immunoSEQ multiplex PCR; TCRdb's version includes in-frame clones alone and lacks a portion of them. The sample has about 86,000 clones, about 83% seen once. Sample: PBMCs, taken around atezolizumab (anti-PD-L1) treatment. These receptors all come from a man in his 60s with urothelial cancer.

The DNA of the CDR3 is TGCGCCAGCAGCTTATCAGGGCTGAACACTGAAGCTTTCTTT. The encoded protein is CASSLSGLNTEAFF. The V gene is TRBV5-1, the J gene TRBJ1-1; tentatively, D is TRBD1 (5 bases). Germline-derived CDR1 and CDR2 are SGHRS and YFSETQ. This CDR3 has 14 amino acids. Trimming took off 2 bases at V and 0 bases at J, with 8 bases between the two ends.

The genes are TRBV19 and TRBJ2-3, with D unclear. Germline-derived CDR1 and CDR2 are LNHDA and SQIVND (reference sequence). There are 13 residues in the CDR3. V lost 5 bases and J 0 bases, leaving 6 bases between the germline ends. CDR3 nucleotide sequence: TGTGCCAGTAGTCCCCAGAGCACAGATACGCAGTATTTT. The encoded protein is CASSPQSTDTQYF.

The V gene is TRBV7-2, the J gene TRBJ2-5; 8 bases are a match to TRBD2. The CDR3 has 14 residues. CDR1 is SGHTA and CDR2 is FQGNSA in the germline V gene. The V segment lost 4 bases and the J segment 6 bases; nucleotides outside the gene matches: 7. The CDR3 bases are TGTGCCAGCAGCTGGGGACTAGGAGAGAAGACCCAGTACTTC. It codes for CASSWGLGEKTQYF. Drawing the rest from reference TRBV7-2 and TRBJ2-5, the complete variable domain is GAGVSQSPSNKVTEKGKDVELRCDPISGHTALYWYRQSLGQGLEFLIYFQGNSAPDKSGLPSDRFSAERTGGSVSTLTIQRTQQEDSAVYLCASSWGLGEKTQYFGPGTRLLVL.

This clone was observed once. The genes are TRBV7-9 and TRBJ2-7; D is ambiguous. Trimming cost V 3 bases and J 5 bases, with 14 bases left between them. Germline CDR1 is SEHNR and CDR2 is FQNEAQ (reference sequence). This CDR3 region has 14 residues. For the CDR3, the DNA is TGTGCCAGCAGCTTTCAAGCTTCTGGTAACGAGCAGTACTTC. As protein: CASSFQASGNEQYF. Full variable domain (outside the CDR3, taken from reference TRBV7-9 and TRBJ2-7): DTGVSQNPRHKITKRGQNVTFRCDPISEHNRLYWYRQTLGQGPEFLTYFQNEAQLEKSRLLSDRFSAERPKGSFSTLEIQRTEQGDSAMYLCASSFQASGNEQYFGPGTRLTVT.

J is TRBJ2-7 and V is TRBV10-3; TRBD2 is a possible D gene (5 bases). The V end was cut by 2 bases, the J end by 3 bases, with 14 bases between. Germline CDR1 and CDR2: ENHRY and SYGVKD. The CDR3 runs 15 residues. The chain's CDR3 is CAISEKADSFYEQYF. CDR3 DNA sequence: TGTGCCATCAGTGAGAAAGCGGATTCCTTCTACGAGCAGTACTTC.

This clone was found a few times. The chain employs TRBV6-5 and TRBJ2-5; tentative D call: TRBD2 (5 bases). Germline values: CDR1 MNHEY, CDR2 SVGAGI. CDR3 length: 14 residues. V was pared by 6 bases and J by 1 base, with 12 bases between. As DNA, the CDR3 is TGTGCCAGCAGCCCATGGGGAGCCCAAGAGACCCAGTACTTC. It is translated as CASSPWGAQETQYF.

This clone was recorded a few times. This chain uses TRBV29-1 with TRBJ1-3; 7 bases agree with TRBD1. CDR3 size: 14 residues. Germline V gene data show CDR1 as SQVTM and CDR2 as ANQGSEA. The V gene end was trimmed by 6 bases and the J gene end by 3 bases; junction bases not matched to a gene: 8. CDR3 bases: TGCAGCGTAATGACAGGGTTTAATGGAAACACCATATATTTT. Protein sequence: CSVMTGFNGNTIYF.

This CDR3 reads CASSPRGTGWANTEAFF. In nucleotides, the CDR3 is TGCGCCAGCAGCCCGAGGGGGACAGGGTGGGCGAACACTGAAGCTTTCTTT. The chain joins TRBV5-1 to TRBJ1-1, with 9 positions matching TRBD1. The CDR3 runs to 17 residues. The germline CDR1 and CDR2 sequences are SGHRS and YFSETQ. With V trimmed by 4 bases and J by 1 base, 11 bases remained unmatched.

The gene calls are TRBV29-1 and TRBJ1-2, with D possibly being TRBD1 (5 bases). This CDR3 has 12 amino acids. CDR1 SQVTM and CDR2 ANQGSEA come from the germline V gene. Trimming stripped 5 bases from V and 4 bases from J, with 11 bases between. The CDR3 loop reads CSVWDLRYGYTF. In DNA, the CDR3 is TGCAGCGTTTGGGACTTACGCTATGGCTACACCTTC.

The chain carries TRBV13 and TRBJ2-3; 8 bases match TRBD2. J was trimmed by 3 bases and V by 5 bases; bases with no gene match: 4. Per the germline V gene, CDR1 is PRHDT and CDR2 is FYEKMQ (reference sequence). The CDR3 loop spans 14 amino acids. This CDR3 is CASSTRGATDTQYF. The CDR3, as DNA: TGTGCCAGCAGCACGCGGGGGGCAACAGATACGCAGTATTTT.

This clone was picked up a small number of times. In the same sample, other DNA sequences code for this CDR3. This sequence joins TRBV6-5 and TRBJ1-1, with D perhaps matching TRBD1 (5 bases). V shed 0 bases and J shed 4 bases, with 9 bases lying between them. Germline V gives CDR1 MNHEY, CDR2 SVGAGI. CDR3 size: 14 residues. CDR3 nucleotides: TGTGCCAGCAGTTACTCGGGGGGGGGCACTGAAGCTTTCTTT. Amino acid sequence: CASSYSGGGTEAFF.

This clone was recorded once. This chain connects TRBV19 to TRBJ1-1; TRBD1 agrees at 9 bases. With V trimmed by 6 bases and J by 4 bases, 3 bases remained unmatched. The CDR3 has 13 residues. CDR1 and CDR2 from the germline V gene are LNHDA and SQIVND (reference sequence). The CDR3 coding sequence is TGTGCCAGTAGCACAGGGGGCATCACTGAAGCTTTCTTT. Its protein is CASSTGGITEAFF.

This chain uses TRBV29-1 with TRBJ1-5; 8 positions agree with TRBD1. Germline lookup yields CDR1 SQVTM and CDR2 ANQGSEA. The CDR3 spans 14 residues. The trim removed 4 bases at V and 4 bases at J, leaving 6 bases unmatched. The CDR3 region has the DNA TGCAGCGTTGGAACAGGGGGAGGTAATCAGCCCCAGCATTTT. This translates into CSVGTGGGNQPQHF.

V is TRBV6-6 and J is TRBJ2-1; TRBD2 aligns across 7 bases. V gave up 2 bases and J gave up 10 bases; unmatched junction bases: 5. The germline gives CDR1 MNHNY, CDR2 SVGAGI (reference sequence). The CDR3 consists of 13 residues. CDR3 region: CASSYRSGGEQFF. In DNA, the CDR3 is TGTGCCAGCAGTTACCGCTCGGGGGGAGAGCAGTTCTTC.

The rearrangement uses TRBV7-2 and TRBJ2-2, with D possibly being TRBD2 (6 bases). The V and J ends lost 4 bases and 3 bases respectively, with 12 bases between them. The CDR3 consists of 15 residues. Germline assignment: CDR1 SGHTA and CDR2 FQGNSA. In DNA, the CDR3 is TGTGCCAGCAGCTCCGGAGGAGGGTACACCGGGGAGCTGTTTTTT. Its protein is CASSSGGGYTGELFF.

V is TRBV4-3 and J is TRBJ2-6, with 11 positions matching TRBD2. This CDR3 region has 18 residues. Losses at the gene ends were 2 bases for V and 0 bases for J; bases not matched to a gene: 3. Germline CDR1 and CDR2: LGHNA and YSLEER. The CDR3 region has the DNA TGCGCCAGCAGCCAAAGACTAGCGGGATACTCTGGGGCCAACGTCCTGACTTTC. Protein sequence: CASSQRLAGYSGANVLTF.

V gene TRBV2 combines with J gene TRBJ1-5, with a tentative D call TRBD1 (6 bases). Looked up from germline, CDR1 is SNHLY and CDR2 is FYNNEI. This CDR3 is 15 amino acids long. Trimming left V 6 bases short and J 6 bases short, with 18 bases between. The DNA of the CDR3 is TGTGCCAGCAGGGAATTACAGGGAACGGTTCAGCCCCAGCATTTT. It encodes CASRELQGTVQPQHF.

The V gene is TRBV19, the J gene TRBJ1-4; possible D gene TRBD1, 5 bases. V gave up 7 bases and J gave up 7 bases, with 10 bases separating them. CDR1 is LNHDA and CDR2 is SQIVND in the germline V gene (reference sequence). This CDR3 is 12 amino acids long. In DNA form, the CDR3 reads TGTGCCAGTACCCGGGACTTTGAAAAACTGTTTTTT. This translates into CASTRDFEKLFF.

This chain connects TRBV12-5 to TRBJ2-7; 8 bases map to TRBD1. This CDR3 has 15 amino acids. Germline CDR1 and CDR2: LGHNT and FRNRAP. V dropped 5 bases and J dropped 2; count of bases not matched to a gene: 8. CDR3: CASGPRTGRPYEQYF. The CDR3 region has the DNA TGTGCTAGTGGTCCCCGGACAGGGCGACCCTACGAGCAGTACTTC.

The chain is built from TRBV6-5 and TRBJ1-4, with D tentatively TRBD1 (6 bases). This CDR3 region has 15 residues. The V end lost 6 bases, the J end lost 7 bases, and 18 bases lay between the germline ends. Germline-derived CDR1 and CDR2 are MNHEY and SVGAGI. Here the CDR3 DNA reads TGTGCCAGCAGAAGCTCAGGGGTACATATTGAAAAACTGTTTTTT. It encodes CASRSSGVHIEKLFF.

This sequence joins TRBV28 and TRBJ2-7, with 7 bases aligning to TRBD1. The CDR3 length is 15 residues. CDR1 is MDHEN and CDR2 is SYDVKM in the germline V gene. With 6 bases clipped from V and 3 bases from J, the junction kept 11 bases outside the gene matches. CDR3: CASSPVSGGYYEQYF. CDR3 in DNA: TGTGCCAGCAGCCCGGTTTCAGGGGGTTACTACGAGCAGTACTTC.